Below are 28 T cell receptor beta chains sequenced from a single sample in a study of blood T cell repertoires in COVID-19. Libraries were prepared by immunoSEQ multiplex PCR; TCRdb keeps only in-frame clonotypes and omits some of them. The data hold some 150,000 clones, with around 82% observed a single time. The sequencing input was peripheral blood. These receptors all come from a man in his sixties with active or convalescent COVID-19.

The chain employs TRBV5-1 and TRBJ2-1; D possibly corresponds to TRBD2 (5 bases). Trimming took 6 bases from V and 6 from J, leaving 13 bases between them. Germline CDR1 is SGHRS and CDR2 is YFSETQ. The CDR3 is 13 amino acids. In nucleotides, the CDR3 is TGCGCCAGCAAGGAGGCGGAACCCAATGAGCAGTTCTTC. This sequence encodes CASKEAEPNEQFF.

The chain combines TRBV11-2 with TRBJ2-7; 8 bases match TRBD2. The length of the CDR3 is 15 residues. Germline loops: CDR1 SGHAT, CDR2 FQNNGV. The V segment lost 4 bases and the J segment 1 base; nucleotides outside the gene matches: 6. Here the CDR3 DNA reads TGTGCCAGCAGCTCGGCCAGCGGGAGTTCCTACGAGCAGTACTTC. Residues: CASSSASGSSYEQYF.

The rearrangement uses TRBV19 and TRBJ2-3; TRBD2 agrees at 7 bases. With V trimmed by 1 base and J by 6 bases, 7 bases remained unmatched. The CDR3 loop spans 15 amino acids. Germline CDR1 and CDR2: LNHDA and SQIVND (reference sequence). CDR3 sequence reads: CASSIGLAEIDTQYF. CDR3 coding DNA: TGTGCCAGTAGTATAGGGCTAGCGGAAATCGATACGCAGTATTTT.

CDR3 protein: CASISDRGGNSPLHF. The CDR3 DNA reads TGTGCCAGCATCTCGGACAGGGGAGGGAATTCACCCCTCCACTTT. This rearrangement joins TRBV6-6 to TRBJ1-6; 9 bases are a match to TRBD1. The J segment lost 7 bases and the V segment lost 7 bases, leaving 8 bases of the junction unmatched. There are 15 residues in the CDR3. In germline, CDR1 is MNHNY, CDR2 SVGAGI (reference sequence).

There are a few counts of this clone. The chain is built from TRBV11-3 and TRBJ2-7, with 8 bases that match TRBD1. Germline values: CDR1 SGHNT, CDR2 YENEEA. This CDR3 is built from 13 residues. V shed 3 bases and J 6 bases; nucleotides not matched to a gene: 4. The CDR3 here is CASSFGQGGEQYF. CDR3 bases: TGTGCCAGCAGCTTCGGACAGGGAGGCGAGCAGTACTTC. Full variable domain (remainder filled in from reference TRBV11-3 and TRBJ2-7): EAGVVQSPRYKIIEKKQPVAFWCNPISGHNTLYWYLQNLGQGPELLIRYENEEAVDDSQLPKDRFSAERLKGVDSTLKIQPAELGDSAVYLCASSFGQGGEQYFGPGTRLTVT.

This clone was counted between two and nine times. The chain combines TRBV6-6 with TRBJ2-2; 7 nucleotides line up with TRBD1. This CDR3 contains 14 residues. CDR1 is MNHNY, CDR2 SVGAGI, per germline (reference sequence). Trimming removed 8 bases from V and 4 bases from J; junction bases left unmatched: 7. The CDR3: CASGYRGGTGELFF. The CDR3 region has the DNA TGTGCCAGCGGGTACAGGGGCGGCACCGGGGAGCTGTTTTTT.

V and J are TRBV3-1 (or the pseudogene TRBV3-2) and TRBJ2-2, with D possibly matching TRBD1 (7 bases). CDR3 length: 16 amino acids. Trimming took 4 bases from V and 1 from J, leaving 13 bases between them. CDR1 is LGHDT, CDR2 YNNKEL, per germline (reference sequence). This CDR3 reads CASSPRGDRNTGELFF. The CDR3 DNA sequence: TGTGCCAGCAGCCCGAGGGGGGACAGGAACACCGGGGAGCTGTTTTTT.

The chain carries TRBV9 and TRBJ1-4; D call uncertain. Germline CDR1 SGDLS, CDR2 YYNGEE. V was trimmed by 4 bases and J by 1 base, leaving 11 bases between them. This CDR3 is 15 amino acids long. This CDR3 reads CASSLDAGTNEKLFF. Written as DNA, the CDR3 is TGTGCCAGCAGCCTAGATGCGGGAACTAATGAAAAACTGTTTTTT.

The chain is built from TRBV6-5 and TRBJ2-6, with D maybe TRBD2 (6 bases). The germline V and J ends were trimmed by 10 bases and 0 bases, with 10 bases remaining between them. The CDR3 has 14 amino acids. Germline CDR1 reads MNHEY; CDR2 reads SVGAGI. The DNA of the CDR3 is TGTGCCATATTGGGACTCTCTGGGGCCAACGTCCTGACTTTC. This gives the protein CAILGLSGANVLTF.

The gene calls are TRBV18 and TRBJ2-5; D call uncertain. The CDR3 is 13 amino acids. CDR1 and CDR2 (germline): KGHSH, LQKENI. V lost 6 bases and J lost 2, with 10 bases in between. In DNA, the CDR3 is TGTGCCAGCTCTAGGAGTCTTCAAGAGACCCAGTACTTC. It codes for CASSRSLQETQYF.

This chain links TRBV7-3 with TRBJ2-2; 12 bases agree with TRBD2. The CDR3 contains 15 residues. Germline V gene sequence: CDR1 SGHTA, CDR2 FQGTGA. Losses at the gene ends were 8 bases for V and 5 bases for J; bases not matched to a gene: 6. This chain's CDR3 is CASALGTSGTGELFF. For the CDR3, the DNA is TGTGCCAGCGCCCTTGGGACTAGCGGGACCGGGGAGCTGTTTTTT.

This clone appeared a few times. A read error may produce the germline difference seen at one junction end. This rearrangement joins TRBV6-2 or TRBV6-3 to TRBJ2-1, with 13 bases that match TRBD2. The CDR3 totals 13 residues. Germline loops: CDR1 MNHEY, CDR2 SVGEGT. CDR3 sequence (DNA): TGTGCCAGCAGTTTGGGACTAGCGGGATGGAGGATCTTC. Translated, it gives CASSLGLAGWRIF.

V is TRBV5-1 and J is TRBJ1-2, with TRBD1 as a possible D gene (5 bases). V lost 2 bases to trimming and J lost 6 bases, with 14 bases between them. The CDR3 consists of 14 residues. In germline, CDR1 is SGHRS, CDR2 YFSETQ. Written as DNA, the CDR3 is TGCGCCAGCAGCTTCAACAGGAACCAGGATGGCTACACCTTC. Translation gives CASSFNRNQDGYTF.

The sample holds one count of this clone. The V and J genes are TRBV5-3 and TRBJ2-1; D is possibly TRBD2 (5 bases). TRBV5-3 is an ORF for which the function is uncertain. Trimming left V 5 bases short and J 0 bases short, with 9 bases between. This CDR3 has 14 residues. The DNA of the CDR3 is TGTGCCAGAAGGACTAAGACCTCCTACAATGAGCAGTTCTTC. This encodes CARRTKTSYNEQFF.

This rearrangement joins TRBV4-1 to TRBJ2-1, with 10 nucleotides matching TRBD2. The J segment lost 5 bases and the V segment lost 1 base, leaving 17 bases of the junction unmatched. The CDR3 consists of 20 residues. Germline loops: CDR1 MGHRA, CDR2 YSYEKL. CDR3 in amino acids: CASSQGPIATSGLRDNEQFF. For the CDR3, the DNA is TGCGCCAGCAGCCAAGGGCCCATAGCGACTAGCGGGCTTCGAGACAATGAGCAGTTCTTC.

This chain links TRBV5-6 with TRBJ2-5; TRBD2 agrees at 10 bases. The germline V gene has CDR1 SGHDT and CDR2 YYEEEE. The ends lost 4 bases at V and 0 bases at J; junction bases unmatched: 3. This CDR3 comprises 15 residues. The CDR3 coding sequence is TGTGCCAGCAGCCCCCTAGCGGGAGACCAAGAGACCCAGTACTTC. It codes for CASSPLAGDQETQYF.

The rearrangement uses TRBV3-1 (or the pseudogene TRBV3-2) and TRBJ2-3, with D maybe TRBD2 (6 bases). This CDR3 contains 15 residues. Trimming took 4 bases from V and 5 from J, leaving 16 bases between them. Germline-derived CDR1 and CDR2 are LGHDT and YNNKEL (reference sequence). The CDR3 region has the DNA TGTGCCAGCAGCCCCGGAGGTAGCGGCCAAGATACGCAGTATTTT. Its protein is CASSPGGSGQDTQYF.

The V and J genes are TRBV18 and TRBJ1-2; D gene uncertain. V was trimmed by 1 base and J by 8 bases, leaving 11 bases between them. Germline CDR1 is KGHSH and CDR2 is LQKENI. This CDR3 region has 13 residues. The CDR3 loop reads CASSPRETGGYTF. The DNA of the CDR3 is TGTGCCAGCTCACCACGGGAGACTGGCGGCTACACCTTC.

CDR3 nucleotides: TGTGCCAGCGGAAGACAGGGAAACTATGGCTACACCTTC. It is translated as CASGRQGNYGYTF. J is TRBJ1-2 and V is TRBV19; TRBD1 matches 7 bases. Trimming took 9 bases from V and 2 from J; bases not matched to a gene: 6. Germline CDR1 and CDR2: LNHDA and SQIVND (reference sequence). The CDR3 runs to 13 residues.

This clone was counted a few times. The rearrangement links TRBV30 to TRBJ1-5; 8 bases line up with TRBD1. The CDR3 is 13 residues long. From germline, CDR1 is GTSNPN and CDR2 SVGIG (reference sequence). V was clipped by 6 bases and J by 3 bases; unmatched bases: 4. CDR3 sequence reads: CACNRGNNQPQHF. Here the CDR3 DNA reads TGTGCCTGCAACAGGGGGAACAATCAGCCCCAGCATTTT.

The V gene is TRBV9, the J gene TRBJ2-2; TRBD2 matches at 9 bases. Trimming took 1 base from V and 4 from J; bases not matched to a gene: 14. This CDR3 has 19 residues. Germline V gene lookup returns CDR1 SGDLS and CDR2 YYNGEE. The CDR3, as DNA: TGTGCCAGCAGCGTACACCCCGGGACTAGCAATAAAATCACCGGGGAGCTGTTTTTT. Translation gives CASSVHPGTSNKITGELFF.

This clone has a single count. This rearrangement joins TRBV18 to TRBJ1-3, with unresolved D. V shed 3 bases and J shed 9 bases, with 6 bases lying between them. The CDR3 length is 11 residues. Germline V CDR1 and CDR2: KGHSH, LQKENI. The CDR3 DNA is TGTGCCAGCTCACCCCTTAGCACCATATATTTT. It encodes CASSPLSTIYF.

CDR3 sequence (DNA): TGTGCCAGCAGCGAGCAGGGGGAGAGTGGCTACACCTTC. As protein: CASSEQGESGYTF. The chain employs TRBV7-2 and TRBJ1-2, with 7 positions matching TRBD1. With V trimmed by 5 bases and J by 7 bases, 7 bases remained unmatched. The CDR3 has 13 residues. The V gene's germline CDR1 is SGHTA and CDR2 FQGNSA.

The sample holds many counts of this clone. The sample holds other DNA sequences that translate to the same CDR3. The chain couples TRBV19 to TRBJ2-5; 12 bases match TRBD1. The germline V gene has CDR1 LNHDA and CDR2 SQIVND (reference sequence). The CDR3 consists of 16 residues. The V gene end was trimmed by 2 bases and the J gene end by 4 bases; junction bases not matched to a gene: 5. This CDR3 is CASSIRPGQGAETQYF. In nucleotides, the CDR3 is TGTGCCAGTAGTATACGTCCGGGACAGGGGGCAGAGACCCAGTACTTC.

On this clone: Possible read error: a much larger clone is one base away. The J gene is TRBJ2-7, the V gene TRBV7-2; D possibly corresponds to TRBD1 (5 bases). This CDR3 contains 13 residues. CDR1 SGHTA and CDR2 FQGNSA come from the germline V gene. V was pared by 1 base and J by 2 bases, with 6 bases between. The CDR3 loop is CASSLGRAYEQYF. The CDR3 bases are TGTGCCAGCAGCTTAGGCAGGGCCTACGAGCAGTACTTC.

The sample holds one count of this clone. V is TRBV5-1 and J is TRBJ2-5; TRBD2 matches at 8 bases. V was clipped by 4 bases and J by 1 base; unmatched bases: 3. The CDR3 is made up of 14 amino acids. Per the germline V gene, CDR1 is SGHRS and CDR2 is YFSETQ. The CDR3: CASSPTSGQETQYF. For the CDR3, the DNA is TGCGCCAGCAGCCCAACTAGCGGCCAAGAGACCCAGTACTTC. Using reference TRBV5-1 and TRBJ2-5 for the parts outside the CDR3, the full variable domain is KAGVTQTPRYLIKTRGQQVTLSCSPISGHRSVSWYQQTPGQGLQFLFEYFSETQRNKGNFPGRFSGRQFSNSRSEMNVSTLELGDSALYLCASSPTSGQETQYFGPGTRLLVL.

V usage is TRBV19 and J usage is TRBJ2-2; D gene uncertain. Between the trimmed V and J ends, which lost 3 bases and 4 bases, there was a span of 9 bases. Germline values: CDR1 LNHDA, CDR2 SQIVND (reference sequence). CDR3 size: 14 residues. In DNA form, the CDR3 reads TGTGCCAGTAGTATCTCCTCAGGCACCGGGGAGCTGTTTTTT. Protein: CASSISSGTGELFF.

The CDR3 sequence: CASSLSVGREQYF. The CDR3 coding sequence is TGTGCCAGCAGTTTATCGGTGGGCCGGGAGCAGTACTTC. The V and J genes are TRBV27 and TRBJ2-7; no clear D gene. The CDR3 is made up of 13 amino acids. Germline assignment: CDR1 MNHEY and CDR2 SMNVEV (reference sequence). Trimming left V 0 bases short and J 7 bases short, with 10 bases between.